This T cell receptor (beta chain) was recovered during a study of CD4 T cells in relation to SARS-CoV-2 and coronaviruses. Whole-study context: After approximately 10 days of antigen culture, PBMC TCR beta CDR3s were sequenced. No peptide or an HIV-1 Nef peptide pool served as negative control. Crossreactive spike epitopes shared across donors were mapped to their HLA restriction. General study points: Each donor contributed either pre-pandemic or post-infection samples, not both.

The unexposed donors gave CD4+ T cells in about 2010-2019, prior to COVID-19. The cells were cultured for around ten days before CD4+ T cells were isolated. Measured with immunoSEQ multiplex PCR; TCRdb has only the in-frame clones, and not every one. The sample holds roughly 30,000 clones, around two thirds seen once. Germline V gene sequence: CDR1 ENHRY, CDR2 SYGVKD. The CDR3 spans 20 residues. V dropped 2 bases and J dropped 3; count of bases not matched to a gene: 18. As to this clone: Its antigen remains unknown.

The sample comprised CD4+ T cells from PBMCs, cultured in vitro. V gene TRBV10-3 combines with J gene TRBJ2-1; 8 bases fit TRBD2. This sequence originates from a human donor in good health. CDR3 sequence: CAISEHHALNSGAYYNEQFF. CDR3 bases: TGTGCCATCAGTGAGCACCACGCACTAAATAGCGGGGCGTACTACAATGAGCAGTTCTTC.